The T cell receptor (beta chain) under discussion was sequenced for a study of monozygotic twins with cystic fibrosis. Study findings and constraints: In this small cohort, shared CDR3 numbers showed no association with age, concordance or disease severity.

Of note for this clone: The antigen is unknown.

This CDR3 has 14 residues. V lost 2 bases, J lost 5 bases, and 4 bases stayed unmatched. Germline V gene lookup returns CDR1 PRHDT and CDR2 FYEKMQ (reference sequence). Some clones are missing from TCRdb's copy, which holds only in-frame ones; the method was immunoSEQ multiplex PCR. The sample has 30,000 to 35,000 clones; more than 55% are singletons. V gene TRBV13 combines with J gene TRBJ2-7; 9 nucleotides agree with TRBD1. This receptor was obtained from a girl aged 10 to 17 with cystic fibrosis. The sequenced sample was blood. The CDR3 spells CASSLPGQGHEQYF. The DNA for the CDR3 is TGTGCCAGCAGCTTACCGGGACAGGGCCACGAGCAGTACTTC. The full variable domain, its missing parts supplied by reference TRBV13 and TRBJ2-7, is AAGVIQSPRHLIKEKRETATLKCYPIPRHDTVYWYQQGPGQDPQFLISFYEKMQSDKGSIPDRFSAQQFSDYHSELNMSSLELGDSALYFCASSLPGQGHEQYFGPGTRLTVT.